The 14 T cell receptor beta chains reported below all come from one sample, sequenced in a study of T cell responses to AZD1222 COVID-19 vaccine. The table came from immunoSEQ multiplex PCR; TCRdb's copy has only in-frame clones and leaves some out. Of about 150,000 clones listed, around 90% were seen once; the top ten hold roughly 3.1%. The source material was peripheral blood, sampled 28 days after the second AZD1222 dose. The receptors derive from an adult who received the AZD1222 COVID-19 vaccine.

The V and J genes are TRBV27 and TRBJ1-6; D is unclear. CDR1 is MNHEY, CDR2 SMNVEV, per germline (reference sequence). The CDR3 loop spans 14 amino acids. V lost 5 bases to trimming and J lost 9 bases, with 14 bases between them. This CDR3 reads CASSRATMGSPLHF. The CDR3 DNA sequence: TGTGCCAGCAGTAGGGCGACGATGGGTTCACCCCTCCACTTT.

The chain is built from TRBV24-1 and TRBJ2-1; D unclear. Germline V CDR1 and CDR2: KGHDR, SFDVKD. There are 14 residues in the CDR3. The V gene lost 5 bases and the J gene lost 6 bases, with 13 bases spanning the gap. This CDR3 reads CATSVVGIINEQFF. The CDR3, as DNA: TGTGCCACCAGTGTCGTGGGCATCATCAATGAGCAGTTCTTC.

The chain employs TRBV7-9 and TRBJ2-5, with 9 bases matching TRBD1. This CDR3 comprises 17 residues. Looked up from germline, CDR1 is SEHNR and CDR2 is FQNEAQ (reference sequence). The V and J ends lost 2 bases and 1 base, in that order; junction bases with no gene match: 8. The CDR3 bases are TGTGCCAGCAGCTTACCTCTCCGGACAGGGGTCCAAGAGACCCAGTACTTC. Residues: CASSLPLRTGVQETQYF.

V and J are TRBV7-6 and TRBJ2-6; 9 nucleotides match TRBD1. CDR1 and CDR2 from the germline V gene are SGHVS and FNYEAQ. This CDR3 has 18 amino acids. Trimming cost V 3 bases and J 4 bases; bases outside gene matches: 10. The CDR3 DNA is TGTGCCAGCAGCTTTTACCCACAGGGGGCTGAAGGGGCCAACGTCCTGACTTTC. Amino acids: CASSFYPQGAEGANVLTF.

The chain links TRBV29-1 to TRBJ2-1, with 10 bases identical to TRBD2. V lost 5 bases and J lost 9; bases outside the gene matches: 4. This CDR3 spans 12 amino acids. Germline assignment: CDR1 SQVTM and CDR2 ANQGSEA. The CDR3 reads CSVLAGVSEQFF. Here the CDR3 DNA reads TGCAGCGTTCTAGCGGGGGTCTCTGAGCAGTTCTTC.

The chain links TRBV12-3 or TRBV12-4 to TRBJ1-2; a weak D match, TRBD1 (6 bases). This CDR3 contains 13 residues. V gave up 6 bases and J gave up 10 bases, with 18 bases separating them. The DNA for the CDR3 is TGTGCCAGCAGGGCCGGGACACAGTCGAACTACACCTTC. Its protein is CASRAGTQSNYTF.

The gene calls are TRBV10-2 and TRBJ2-3; D not resolved. The V gene's germline CDR1 is WSHSY and CDR2 SAAADI. This CDR3 has 17 residues. The V end was cut by 7 bases, the J end by 0 bases, with 20 bases between. This CDR3 is CASTSLGPAPSTDTQYF. DNA for the CDR3: TGCGCCAGCACCTCTTTGGGCCCAGCCCCTAGCACAGATACGCAGTATTTT.

This chain connects TRBV29-1 to TRBJ2-4; D possibly corresponds to TRBD2 (5 bases). Germline loops: CDR1 SQVTM, CDR2 ANQGSEA. This CDR3 has 11 amino acids. V lost 6 bases and J lost 9, with 12 bases in between. The CDR3, as DNA: TGCAGCGTAGGTGAGGGCGGCATTCAGTACTTC. Translating gives CSVGEGGIQYF.

This clone was seen a few times. CDR3 in DNA: TGTGCCAGCTCACCCACGGACAGGGGTCAGATTCAGCCCCAGCATTTT. It specifies CASSPTDRGQIQPQHF. The V gene is TRBV18, the J gene TRBJ1-5; 9 nucleotides agree with TRBD1. V was pared by 3 bases and J by 6 bases, with 9 bases of the junction left unmatched. The CDR3 has 16 residues. CDR1 KGHSH and CDR2 LQKENI come from the germline V gene.

This chain uses TRBV19 with TRBJ1-6; the D gene is possibly TRBD1 (5 bases). The CDR3 is made up of 14 amino acids. V lost 8 bases, J lost 6 bases, and 14 bases lay in between. Per the germline V gene, CDR1 is LNHDA and CDR2 is SQIVND (reference sequence). CDR3 sequence: CASRERDGNSPLHF. The CDR3 DNA follows: TGTGCCAGTCGGGAAAGGGACGGTAATTCACCCCTCCACTTT. The full variable domain, its missing parts supplied by reference TRBV19 and TRBJ1-6, is DGGITQSPKYLFRKEGQNVTLSCEQNLNHDAMYWYRQDPGQGLRLIYYSQIVNDFQKGDIAEGYSVSREKKESFPLTVTSAQKNPTAFYLCASRERDGNSPLHFGNGTRLTVT.

V usage is TRBV5-8 and J usage is TRBJ1-6; no clear D. Germline V lookup: CDR1 SGHTS, CDR2 YDEGEE. The CDR3 extends over 17 amino acids. V was shortened by 0 bases and J by 6 bases, with 16 bases between the two germline ends. The CDR3 spells CASSLARNLGSNSPLHF. CDR3 nucleotides: TGTGCCAGCAGCTTGGCTAGAAACCTGGGGAGTAATTCACCCCTCCACTTT.

The rearrangement uses TRBV7-8 and TRBJ1-5, with TRBD1 as a possible D gene (6 bases). The CDR3 has 16 amino acids. V lost 4 bases and J lost 1, with 14 bases in between. Per the germline V gene, CDR1 is SGHVS and CDR2 is FQNEAQ. CDR3 protein: CASSSGGGQSNQPQHF. CDR3 DNA: TGTGCCAGCAGCTCCGGGGGCGGACAAAGCAATCAGCCCCAGCATTTT.

This chain links TRBV11-2 with TRBJ2-7; D may be TRBD1 (6 bases). Trimming cost V 1 base and J 0 bases, with 13 bases left between them. The CDR3 is 16 amino acids. Germline V gene data show CDR1 as SGHAT and CDR2 as FQNNGV. The CDR3 nucleotides are TGTGCCAGCAGCTTAGGGGGGCAGGGCGGCTCCTACGAGCAGTACTTC. It encodes CASSLGGQGGSYEQYF.

This sequence joins TRBV7-8 and TRBJ1-1; a weak D match, TRBD1 (6 bases). The CDR3 is 15 amino acids. The V end was cut by 5 bases, the J end by 3 bases, with 16 bases between. CDR1 SGHVS and CDR2 FQNEAQ come from the germline V gene. The CDR3 DNA reads TGTGCCAGCAGCCAGGGGCGGACAGCTTACACTGAAGCTTTCTTT. Its protein is CASSQGRTAYTEAFF.